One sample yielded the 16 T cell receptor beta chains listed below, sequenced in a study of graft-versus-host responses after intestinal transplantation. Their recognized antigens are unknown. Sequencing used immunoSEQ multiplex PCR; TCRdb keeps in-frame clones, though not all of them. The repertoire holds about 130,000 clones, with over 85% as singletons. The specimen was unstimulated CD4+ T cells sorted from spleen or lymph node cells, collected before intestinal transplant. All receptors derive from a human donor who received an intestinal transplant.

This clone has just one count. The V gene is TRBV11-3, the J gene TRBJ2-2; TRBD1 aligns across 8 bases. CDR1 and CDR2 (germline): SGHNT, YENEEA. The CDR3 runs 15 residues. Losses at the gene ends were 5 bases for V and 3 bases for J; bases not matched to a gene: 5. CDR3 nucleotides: TGTGCCAGCAGCCCGCCGGACAGGGACACCGGGGAGCTGTTTTTT. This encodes CASSPPDRDTGELFF. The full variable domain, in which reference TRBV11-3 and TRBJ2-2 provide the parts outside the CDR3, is EAGVVQSPRYKIIEKKQPVAFWCNPISGHNTLYWYLQNLGQGPELLIRYENEEAVDDSQLPKDRFSAERLKGVDSTLKIQPAELGDSAVYLCASSPPDRDTGELFFGEGSRLTVL.

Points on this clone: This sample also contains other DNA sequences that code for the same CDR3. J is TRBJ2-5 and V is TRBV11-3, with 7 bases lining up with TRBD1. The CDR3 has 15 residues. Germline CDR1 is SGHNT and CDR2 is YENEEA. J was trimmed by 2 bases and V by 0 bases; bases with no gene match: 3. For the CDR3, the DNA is TGTGCCAGCAGCTTAGAGGGACAGCCTCAAGAGACCCAGTACTTC. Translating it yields CASSLEGQPQETQYF. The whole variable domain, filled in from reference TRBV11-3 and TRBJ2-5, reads EAGVVQSPRYKIIEKKQPVAFWCNPISGHNTLYWYLQNLGQGPELLIRYENEEAVDDSQLPKDRFSAERLKGVDSTLKIQPAELGDSAVYLCASSLEGQPQETQYFGPGTRLLVL.

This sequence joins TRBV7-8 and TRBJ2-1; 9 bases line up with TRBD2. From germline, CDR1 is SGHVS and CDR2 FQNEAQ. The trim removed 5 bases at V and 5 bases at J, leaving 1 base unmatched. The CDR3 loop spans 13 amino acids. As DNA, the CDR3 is TGTGCCAGCAGCCCTAGCGGGGACAATGAGCAGTTCTTC. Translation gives CASSPSGDNEQFF.

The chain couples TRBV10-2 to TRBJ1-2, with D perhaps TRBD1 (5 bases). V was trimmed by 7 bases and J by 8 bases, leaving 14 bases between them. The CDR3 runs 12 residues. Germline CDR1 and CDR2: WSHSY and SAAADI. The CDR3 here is CASNSGRGGYTF. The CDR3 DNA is TGCGCCAGCAACAGTGGGAGGGGAGGCTACACCTTC.

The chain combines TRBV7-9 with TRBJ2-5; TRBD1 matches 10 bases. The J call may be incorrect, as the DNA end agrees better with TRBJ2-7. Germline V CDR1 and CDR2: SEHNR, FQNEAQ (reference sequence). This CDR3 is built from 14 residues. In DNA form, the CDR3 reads TGTGCCAGCAGCCGAGGACAGGGGGCCTACGAGCAGTACTTC. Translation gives CASSRGQGAYEQYF.

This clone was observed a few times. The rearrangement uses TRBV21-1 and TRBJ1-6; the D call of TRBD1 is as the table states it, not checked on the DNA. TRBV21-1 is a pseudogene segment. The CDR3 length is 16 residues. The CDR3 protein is CASFPADRVDNSPLHF. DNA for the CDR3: TGTGCCAGCTTCCCAGCCGACAGGGTGGATAATTCACCCCTCCACTTT.

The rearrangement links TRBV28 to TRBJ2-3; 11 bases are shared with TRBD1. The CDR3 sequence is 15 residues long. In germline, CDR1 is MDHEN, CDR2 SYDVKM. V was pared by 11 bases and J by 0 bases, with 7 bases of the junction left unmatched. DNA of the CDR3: TGTGCCTGCCGGGACAGGGGGTCTAGCACAGATACGCAGTATTTT. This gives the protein CACRDRGSSTDTQYF.

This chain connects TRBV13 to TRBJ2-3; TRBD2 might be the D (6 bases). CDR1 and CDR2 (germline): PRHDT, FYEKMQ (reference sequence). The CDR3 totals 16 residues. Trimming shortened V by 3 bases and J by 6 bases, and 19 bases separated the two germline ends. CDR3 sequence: CASSFGVAGRADTQYF. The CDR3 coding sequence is TGTGCCAGCAGCTTCGGGGTGGCGGGGCGGGCGGATACGCAGTATTTT.

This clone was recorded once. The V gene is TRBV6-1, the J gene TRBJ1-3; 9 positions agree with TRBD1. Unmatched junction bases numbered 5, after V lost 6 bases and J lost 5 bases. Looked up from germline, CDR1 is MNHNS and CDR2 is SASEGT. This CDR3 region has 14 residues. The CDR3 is CASRFGQGRNTIYF. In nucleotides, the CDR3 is TGTGCCAGCAGATTCGGACAGGGGCGAAACACCATATATTTT.

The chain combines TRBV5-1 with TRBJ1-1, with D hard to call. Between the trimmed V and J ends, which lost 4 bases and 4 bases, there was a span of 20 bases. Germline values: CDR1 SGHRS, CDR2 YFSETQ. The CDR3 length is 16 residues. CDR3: CASSGRVGSMSTEAFF. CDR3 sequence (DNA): TGCGCCAGCAGCGGAAGAGTGGGGAGTATGAGCACTGAAGCTTTCTTT.

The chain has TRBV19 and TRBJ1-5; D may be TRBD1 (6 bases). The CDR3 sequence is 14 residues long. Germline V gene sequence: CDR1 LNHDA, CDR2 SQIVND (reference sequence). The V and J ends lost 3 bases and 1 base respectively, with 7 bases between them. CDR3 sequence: CASSIQGSNQPQHF. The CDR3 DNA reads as TGTGCCAGTAGTATTCAGGGGAGCAATCAGCCCCAGCATTTT.

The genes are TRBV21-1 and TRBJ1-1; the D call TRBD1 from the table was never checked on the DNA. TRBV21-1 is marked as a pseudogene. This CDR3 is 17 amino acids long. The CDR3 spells CASSGTGPGGANTEAFF. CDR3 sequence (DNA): TGTGCCAGCAGCGGGACTGGTCCAGGGGGCGCGAACACTGAAGCTTTCTTT.

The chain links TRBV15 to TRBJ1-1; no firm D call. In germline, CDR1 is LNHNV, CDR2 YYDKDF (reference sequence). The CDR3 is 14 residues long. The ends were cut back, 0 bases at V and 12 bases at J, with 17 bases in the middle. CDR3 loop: CATSRDSPTMLTFF. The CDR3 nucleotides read TGTGCCACCAGCAGAGACTCACCGACCATGTTGACTTTCTTT.

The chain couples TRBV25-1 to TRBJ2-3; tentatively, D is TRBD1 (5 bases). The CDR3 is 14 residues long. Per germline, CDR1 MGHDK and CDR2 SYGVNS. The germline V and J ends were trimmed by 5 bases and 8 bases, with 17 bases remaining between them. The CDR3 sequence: CASSQAGAQGTQYF. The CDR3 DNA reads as TGTGCCAGCAGTCAAGCAGGCGCGCAGGGTACGCAGTATTTT.

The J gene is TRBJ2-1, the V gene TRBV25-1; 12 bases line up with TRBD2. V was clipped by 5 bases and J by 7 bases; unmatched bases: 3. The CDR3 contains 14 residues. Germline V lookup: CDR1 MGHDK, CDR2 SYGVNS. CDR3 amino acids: CASSLAGGRNEQFF. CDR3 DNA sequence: TGTGCCAGCAGTCTAGCGGGGGGGCGTAATGAGCAGTTCTTC.

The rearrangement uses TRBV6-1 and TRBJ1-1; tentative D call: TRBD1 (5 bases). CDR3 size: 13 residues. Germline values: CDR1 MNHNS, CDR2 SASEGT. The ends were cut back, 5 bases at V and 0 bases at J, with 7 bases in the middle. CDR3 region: CASSTTVNTEAFF. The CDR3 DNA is TGTGCCAGCAGTACGACAGTGAACACTGAAGCTTTCTTT.